This T cell receptor (beta chain) was recorded in a study of T cell responses to AZD1222 COVID-19 vaccine. Whole-study context: Pooled samples include second doses given at about 4 or 12 weeks. Findings of the study overall: A rise in Spike-specific TCR breadth and depth followed two AZD1222 doses. Clonal diversity was possibly underestimated; the donors were predominantly white British and more often female. Repertoire sampling was restricted to post-peak T cell response timepoints.

Germline loops: CDR1 KGHSH, CDR2 LQKENI. Trimming at V came to 0 bases and at J to 4 bases, leaving 5 bases not matched to a gene. The CDR3 runs 15 residues. Concerning this clone itself: The target antigen is unknown.

Clones were read by immunoSEQ multiplex PCR, and TCRdb kept only the in-frame ones, dropping some. The data contain around 160,000 clones, 94% of them seen just once; the ten biggest clones take up about 0.6%. Sequenced material: peripheral blood, taken on day 0 of AZD1222 vaccination. The receptor was derived from an adult in good health. J is TRBJ1-2 and V is TRBV18; 7 bases match TRBD1. The CDR3 nucleotides are TGTGCCAGCTCACCACCAGAGACAGGGATCTATGGCTACACCTTC. Amino acid sequence: CASSPPETGIYGYTF.